This T cell receptor beta chain was profiled in a study of tumor and adjacent non-tumor tissue in lung cancer. Overall study results and limits: Tumor repertoires had a smaller top 100 clone share than normal lung.

The CDR3 is 20 amino acids. The V gene's germline CDR1 is LGHNA and CDR2 YSLEER. A modified ARM-PCR protocol with three rounds of nested PCR amplified TCRbeta. One entry per CDR3 protein results from TCRdb running MiXCR on the multiplex PCR reads. The data show 75,000 to 95,000 distinct CDR3 sequences, about 66% seen once. This sample's RNA came from whole unsorted tissue. This clonotype was observed once. What it binds is not known. Mismatch with germline at one junction end may stem from a read error. The sample comprised lung tumor tissue. The receptor was isolated from a man between 60 and 70 years old with non-small cell lung cancer. The V gene is TRBV4-3, the J gene TRBJ2-3; 10 nucleotides align to TRBD1. The CDR3 nucleotides are TGCGTCAGCAGCCAAGATCTAAATATGGGACAGGGGTGGGGCACAGATACACAGTATTTT. This encodes CVSSQDLNMGQGWGTDTQYF.